One and the same sample provided the 10 T cell receptor beta chains below, sequenced in a study of T cells after yellow fever vaccination. MiXCR, applied by TCRdb to the 5' RACE reads, yields one record per CDR3 protein. In the table there are a few hundred thousand distinct CDR3 sequences, around 12% of which are singletons. The sample in question was CD4+ T cells sorted from PBMCs, obtained 15 days after the yellow fever booster vaccination. The receptors come from a man between 18 and 35 years old who received the YFV17D yellow fever vaccine.

The J gene is TRBJ1-2, the V gene TRBV11-2, with 9 nucleotides matching TRBD1. Germline loops: CDR1 SGHAT, CDR2 FQNNGV. V was pared by 1 base and J by 5 bases, with 5 bases of the junction left unmatched. The CDR3 length is 15 residues. CDR3 amino acids: CASSLVTGQGYGYTF. DNA for the CDR3: TGTGCCAGCAGCTTAGTGACGGGACAGGGATATGGCTACACCTTC.

This clonotype was observed a few times. This chain's CDR3 is CATRGQGLKNEQFF. The CDR3 nucleotides read TGTGCCACTAGGGGACAGGGGCTTAAGAATGAGCAGTTCTTC. V and J are TRBV2 and TRBJ2-1, with 10 bases aligning to TRBD1. The CDR3 is 14 residues long. Germline trimming cut 10 bases from V and 7 bases from J; bases unmatched to any gene: 10. Germline values: CDR1 SNHLY, CDR2 FYNNEI.

The V gene is TRBV7-3, the J gene TRBJ1-1; no reliable D call. Per the germline V gene, CDR1 is SGHTA and CDR2 is FQGTGA. V was cut by 7 bases and J by 1 base, with 7 bases left in between. The CDR3 is made up of 12 amino acids. CDR3 protein: CASKEQNTEAFF. CDR3 DNA: TGTGCCAGCAAGGAACAGAACACTGAAGCTTTCTTT.

The V gene is TRBV28, the J gene TRBJ2-5, with TRBD2 matching 11 bases. Germline CDR1 and CDR2: MDHEN and SYDVKM. CDR3 length equals 15 residues. V was pared by 6 bases and J by 3 bases, with 6 bases of the junction left unmatched. The CDR3 DNA reads as TGTGCCAGCAGGCTAGCGGGGGGTACGGAAGAGACCCAGTACTTC. This codes for CASRLAGGTEETQYF.

This clonotype has only a few counts. V gene TRBV2 combines with J gene TRBJ1-3; D is possibly TRBD1 (6 bases). The CDR3 is made up of 16 amino acids. The V end lost 0 bases, the J end lost 4 bases, and 13 bases lay between the germline ends. Germline V lookup: CDR1 SNHLY, CDR2 FYNNEI. The DNA of the CDR3 is TGTGCCAGCAGTGAAGCGGGGGGCGCCGCGGGAAACACCATATATTTT. Protein product: CASSEAGGAAGNTIYF.

The chain has TRBV15 and TRBJ2-5, with 8 bases that match TRBD1. Germline V lookup: CDR1 LNHNV, CDR2 YYDKDF (reference sequence). CDR3 size: 16 residues. V lost 1 base to trimming and J lost 4 bases; unmatched junction nucleotides: 8. The CDR3: CATSRGDRGSGETQYF. The CDR3 DNA is TGTGCCACCAGCAGAGGAGACAGGGGAAGTGGAGAGACCCAGTACTTC.

This clonotype was seen more than once but under ten times. This sequence joins TRBV12-3 or TRBV12-4 and TRBJ2-2; D remains ambiguous. This CDR3 spans 13 amino acids. V was pared by 6 bases and J by 3 bases, with 8 bases between. As DNA, the CDR3 is TGTGCCAGCAGGCCTCAGTACACCGGGGAGCTGTTTTTT. It encodes CASRPQYTGELFF.

The chain uses TRBV12-3 or TRBV12-4 and TRBJ2-2; 8 bases fit TRBD2. The CDR3 totals 16 residues. Unmatched junction bases numbered 15, after V lost 8 bases and J lost 7 bases. The CDR3 loop is CASGSWGGGRHGELFF. In nucleotides, the CDR3 is TGTGCCAGCGGCTCTTGGGGCGGGGGGCGCCACGGGGAGCTGTTTTTT.

Only a few counts were recorded for this clonotype. The genes are TRBV3-1 and TRBJ1-5; D possibly corresponds to TRBD1 (5 bases). Trimming pared 3 bases from V and 6 bases from J, leaving 15 bases between. The germline V gene encodes CDR1 LGHDT and CDR2 YNNKEL (reference sequence). CDR3 length: 15 residues. The CDR3 coding sequence is TGTGCCAGCAGCCAGACCGTGGGGGTGGCTCAGCCCCAGCATTTT. It translates to CASSQTVGVAQPQHF.

V and J are TRBV7-9 and TRBJ2-7, with a possible D match to TRBD1 (6 bases). V lost 1 base to trimming and J lost 13 bases, with 14 bases between them. From germline, CDR1 is SEHNR and CDR2 FQNEAQ (reference sequence). The CDR3 is made up of 12 amino acids. The CDR3 loop is CASSLGRDKVYV. As DNA, the CDR3 is TGTGCCAGCAGCTTAGGCCGGGACAAAGTCTACGTC.